Below, one T cell receptor beta chain is given with its context. Its specificity is not known. The same CDR3 can be traced to other DNA sequences in this sample. The entry originates in a study of shared clonotypes between healthy human individuals. General observations from the study: Rarefaction demonstrated incomplete sorted-subset sequencing despite large depth.

Sequencing was performed with immunoSEQ multiplex PCR; in TCRdb, only in-frame clones are kept and a portion is missing. The sample records 1,400,000 or so clones, about 98.5% being singletons. Donors comprised only Caucasian adults living in Nashville, Tennessee. V was trimmed by 2 bases and J by 2 bases, leaving 7 bases between them. Germline-derived CDR1 and CDR2 are SGHRS and YFSETQ. The CDR3 covers 14 residues. The chain carries TRBV5-1 and TRBJ2-2; D gene unclear. The source is a man aged 30 to 39 in good health. Sample: naive CD4+ T cells sorted from blood. The subset was: CD45RA+ positively selected. The CDR3 DNA reads as TGCGCCAGCAGCTTACGTAGTAACACCGGGGAGCTGTTTTTT. The encoded protein is CASSLRSNTGELFF.